Below are 17 T cell receptor beta chains sequenced from a single sample in a study of blood T cell repertoires in COVID-19. The method was immunoSEQ multiplex PCR; TCRdb's version includes in-frame clones alone and lacks a portion of them. The sample lists more than 300,000 clones, under 95% seen once, with around 3.3% in the top ten. Material for sequencing was peripheral blood. Receptors were obtained from a woman younger than 35 who had recovered from COVID-19.

CDR3 loop: CASSEGQGGNYGYTF. The CDR3 DNA follows: TGCGCCAGCAGCGAAGGACAGGGGGGGAACTATGGCTACACCTTC. This chain uses TRBV5-1 with TRBJ1-2; TRBD1 agrees at 10 bases. The CDR3 extends over 15 amino acids. Trimming cost V 4 bases and J 2 bases; bases outside gene matches: 5. CDR1 is SGHRS and CDR2 is YFSETQ in the germline V gene.

The chain carries TRBV25-1 and TRBJ1-2, with D unclear. V lost 6 bases to trimming and J lost 5 bases, with 16 bases between them. Germline-derived CDR1 and CDR2 are MGHDK and SYGVNS. This CDR3 is built from 14 residues. The CDR3 bases are TGTGCCAGCAGGGGAGTCAATACCCAATATGGCTACACCTTC. Translation gives CASRGVNTQYGYTF.

This sequence joins TRBV19 and TRBJ1-5; D unclear. In germline, CDR1 is LNHDA, CDR2 SQIVND (reference sequence). CDR3 size: 14 residues. Trimming shortened V by 9 bases and J by 0 bases, and 12 bases separated the two germline ends. The CDR3: CASTRRVSNQPQHF. The CDR3 DNA sequence: TGTGCCAGCACAAGGAGGGTTAGCAATCAGCCCCAGCATTTT.

The rearrangement links TRBV18 to TRBJ2-7; D is unresolved. Per the germline V gene, CDR1 is KGHSH and CDR2 is LQKENI. V lost 1 base and J lost 5, with 9 bases in between. The CDR3 covers 13 residues. CDR3 in DNA: TGTGCCAGCTCACCACGAAGAGAGGACGAGCAGTACGTC. Amino acids: CASSPRREDEQYV.

The chain links TRBV5-1 to TRBJ2-3, with TRBD2 matching over 10 bases. After removal of 3 bases from V and 6 bases from J, the junction contained 13 bases not matched to a gene. The CDR3 has 17 amino acids. In germline, CDR1 is SGHRS, CDR2 YFSETQ. CDR3 loop: CASSSGVASGSGDTQYF. The CDR3 DNA follows: TGCGCCAGCAGCTCTGGCGTAGCTAGCGGGAGCGGGGATACGCAGTATTTT.

This chain connects TRBV29-1 to TRBJ1-4; D perhaps matches TRBD1 (5 bases). The germline V gene has CDR1 SQVTM and CDR2 ANQGSEA. V gave up 4 bases and J gave up 1 base, with 13 bases separating them. The CDR3 runs to 15 residues. CDR3 amino acids: CSVAGEGGTNEKLFF. CDR3 sequence (DNA): TGCAGCGTTGCGGGGGAAGGAGGAACTAATGAAAAACTGTTTTTT. The variable domain in full, completed from reference TRBV29-1 and TRBJ1-4, reads SAVISQKPSRDICQRGTSLTIQCQVDSQVTMMFWYRQQPGQSLTLIATANQGSEATYESGFVIDKFPISRPNLTFSTLTVSNMSPEDSSIYLCSVAGEGGTNEKLFFGSGTQLSVL.

The rearrangement joins TRBV27 to TRBJ2-1; 11 bases line up with TRBD2. CDR1 MNHEY and CDR2 SMNVEV come from the germline V gene (reference sequence). Losses at the gene ends were 2 bases for V and 7 bases for J; bases not matched to a gene: 7. CDR3 length equals 16 residues. The CDR3 bases are TGTGCCAGCAGTTTACTCGCTAGCGGGAGGTTGAATGAGCAGTTCTTC. Residues: CASSLLASGRLNEQFF.

The gene calls are TRBV11-2 and TRBJ2-5; 8 positions match TRBD1. Germline CDR1 SGHAT, CDR2 FQNNGV. V shed 5 bases and J 2 bases; nucleotides not matched to a gene: 4. The CDR3 has 14 amino acids. Here the CDR3 DNA reads TGTGCCAGCAGCATTTACAGGGGGCAAGAGACCCAGTACTTC. Translating it yields CASSIYRGQETQYF.

The gene calls are TRBV7-2 and TRBJ1-1; D remains ambiguous. Trimming removed 1 base at V and 4 bases at J, with 13 bases between. Germline CDR1 reads SGHTA; CDR2 reads FQGNSA. This CDR3 is built from 15 residues. The CDR3: CASSLVGGRITEAFF. The CDR3 DNA follows: TGTGCCAGCAGCTTAGTCGGAGGGCGGATCACTGAAGCTTTCTTT. The full variable domain, rest sourced from reference TRBV7-2 and TRBJ1-1, is GAGVSQSPSNKVTEKGKDVELRCDPISGHTALYWYRQSLGQGLEFLIYFQGNSAPDKSGLPSDRFSAERTGGSVSTLTIQRTQQEDSAVYLCASSLVGGRITEAFFGQGTRLTVV.

The rearrangement uses TRBV7-2 and TRBJ2-1; D is perhaps TRBD2 (5 bases). The CDR3 is 16 residues long. From germline, CDR1 is SGHTA and CDR2 FQGNSA. Trimming took 4 bases from V and 0 from J, leaving 13 bases between them. This chain's CDR3 is CASSSRLGSSYNEQFF. The DNA of the CDR3 is TGTGCCAGCAGCTCGCGTTTGGGGAGCTCCTACAATGAGCAGTTCTTC.

The chain has TRBV7-9 and TRBJ1-1; D unresolved. Trimming took off 4 bases at V and 2 bases at J, with 11 bases between the two ends. This CDR3 has 14 residues. Germline V gives CDR1 SEHNR, CDR2 FQNEAQ (reference sequence). The CDR3 protein is CASSSRQVNTEAFF. The CDR3, as DNA: TGTGCCAGCAGCTCCCGACAAGTTAACACTGAAGCTTTCTTT.

The chain has TRBV5-1 and TRBJ2-4, with 7 bases that match TRBD2. This CDR3 spans 16 amino acids. Germline V gene data show CDR1 as SGHRS and CDR2 as YFSETQ. Trimming took 3 bases from V and 3 from J; bases not matched to a gene: 9. The CDR3 DNA is TGCGCCAGCAGCTCGAGGTCTAGCGGAAACAAAAACATTCAGTACTTC. Its protein product is CASSSRSSGNKNIQYF.

The chain is built from TRBV29-1 and TRBJ2-1; a possible D gene is TRBD1 (5 bases). This CDR3 is 14 amino acids long. V was cut by 1 base and J by 6 bases, with 13 bases left in between. The V gene's germline CDR1 is SQVTM and CDR2 ANQGSEA. CDR3 nucleotides: TGCAGCGTTGAAGGCCAGGGTACCCCCAATGAGCAGTTCTTC. Amino acids: CSVEGQGTPNEQFF.

The chain has TRBV28 and TRBJ1-1; a weak D match, TRBD1 (6 bases). The germline CDR1 and CDR2 sequences are MDHEN and SYDVKM. With 4 bases removed from V and 7 bases from J, the gap between germline ends came to 22 bases. The CDR3 contains 16 residues. CDR3 residues: CASSSQFWTADHEAFF. In nucleotides, the CDR3 is TGTGCCAGCAGTTCCCAGTTCTGGACAGCGGATCATGAAGCTTTCTTT.

This clone has a single count. V gene TRBV4-1 combines with J gene TRBJ2-2, with 11 bases matching TRBD2. CDR3 length: 17 amino acids. After removal of 3 bases from V and 3 bases from J, the junction contained 6 bases not matched to a gene. Germline loops: CDR1 MGHRA, CDR2 YSYEKL. The CDR3 region has the DNA TGCGCCAGCAGCCACGGGACTAGCGGAAGGGACACCGGGGAGCTGTTTTTT. Its translation is CASSHGTSGRDTGELFF.

This clone appeared a single time. The J gene is TRBJ2-5, the V gene TRBV7-6; a possible D gene is TRBD2 (6 bases). This CDR3 comprises 17 residues. Germline V gives CDR1 SGHVS, CDR2 FNYEAQ. With 5 bases removed from V and 1 base from J, the gap between germline ends came to 20 bases. The CDR3: CASSPRLGGDLQETQYF. CDR3 nucleotide sequence: TGTGCCAGCAGCCCCCGGTTGGGGGGAGACCTCCAAGAGACCCAGTACTTC. Combining the CDR3 with reference TRBV7-6 and TRBJ2-5 gives the whole variable domain GAGVSQSPRYKVTKRGQDVALRCDPISGHVSLYWYRQALGQGPEFLTYFNYEAQQDKSGLPNDRFSAERPEGSISTLTIQRTEQRDSAMYRCASSPRLGGDLQETQYFGPGTRLLVL.

The rearrangement uses TRBV2 and TRBJ1-2; 7 positions agree with TRBD1. Trimming took 6 bases from V and 4 from J; bases not matched to a gene: 5. Looked up from germline, CDR1 is SNHLY and CDR2 is FYNNEI. The length of the CDR3 is 13 residues. The CDR3 protein is CASSPGQPYGYTF. The DNA for the CDR3 is TGTGCCAGCAGCCCGGGACAGCCCTATGGCTACACCTTC.